This TCR beta chain was documented in a study of CD8+CD57+ T cells in acquired aplastic anemia. Regarding the study as a whole: Common to patients and controls were twenty-nine CD8+ CDR3 sequences.

V lost 6 bases, J lost 2 bases, and 8 bases stayed unmatched. Per the germline V gene, CDR1 is ENHRY and CDR2 is SYGVKD. The length of the CDR3 is 15 residues. Regarding this clonotype: Its specificity is not known.

Profiling of TCR beta VDJ combinations and CDR3 sequences used genomic DNA as template. From the reads, TCRdb called clonotypes with MiXCR, one entry per CDR3 protein. The sample has roughly 500,000 distinct CDR3 sequences; around 32% are singletons. Sequencing involved patients with CD8+CD57+ cell expansion previously shown by flow cytometry. Sequencing used sorted CD4+, CD8+, or CD8+CD57+ T cells (not recorded which) from PBMCs. This sequence originates from a human donor with aplastic anemia. The rearrangement uses TRBV10-3 and TRBJ2-3; 7 bases match TRBD1. The CDR3 DNA is TGTGCCATCAGAGAGACAGGGAGCAACACAGATACGCAGTATTTT. Residues: CAIRETGSNTDTQYF.